The present entry profiles one TCR beta chain with its context. Libraries were prepared by immunoSEQ multiplex PCR; TCRdb keeps only in-frame clonotypes and omits some of them. The sample contains about 18,000 clones, 70% to 90% of which appear only once. These data originate in a study of T cell changes during pregnancy in multiple sclerosis. With 0 bases clipped from V and 4 bases from J, the junction kept 6 bases outside the gene matches. CDR3 length: 15 residues. The germline V gene has CDR1 SGHNT and CDR2 YYREEE (reference sequence). Sequenced material: CD8+ T cells from peripheral blood mononuclear cells, taken in the third trimester of pregnancy. The chain couples TRBV5-4 to TRBJ1-2; 7 bases are a match to TRBD1. The receptor was isolated from a female donor in good health, enrolled as a control in a pregnancy study. CDR3 coding DNA: TGTGCCAGCAGCTTGGGGGGCCGGGACAGCTATGGCTACACCTTC. Amino acids: CASSLGGRDSYGYTF.